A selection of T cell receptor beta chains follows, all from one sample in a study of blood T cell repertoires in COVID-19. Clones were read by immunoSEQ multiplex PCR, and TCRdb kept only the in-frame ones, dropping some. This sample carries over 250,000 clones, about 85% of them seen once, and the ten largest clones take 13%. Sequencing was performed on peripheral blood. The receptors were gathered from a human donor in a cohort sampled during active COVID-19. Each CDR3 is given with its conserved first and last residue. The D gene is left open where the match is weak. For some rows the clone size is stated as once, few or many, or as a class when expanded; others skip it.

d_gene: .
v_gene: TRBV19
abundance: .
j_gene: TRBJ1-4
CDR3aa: CASSYRAEASTNEKLFF
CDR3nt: TGTGCCAGTAGTTACAGGGCAGAAGCATCAACTAATGAAAAACTGTTTTTT

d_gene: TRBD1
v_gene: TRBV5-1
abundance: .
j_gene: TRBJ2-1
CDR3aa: CASSSGQVGYNEQFF
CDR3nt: TGCGCCAGCAGCTCCGGACAGGTGGGCTACAATGAGCAGTTCTTC

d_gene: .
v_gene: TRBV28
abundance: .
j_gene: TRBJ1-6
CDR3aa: CASSLVGPQMDSPLHF
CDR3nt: TGTGCCAGCAGTTTGGTGGGGCCCCAGATGGATTCACCCCTCCACTTT

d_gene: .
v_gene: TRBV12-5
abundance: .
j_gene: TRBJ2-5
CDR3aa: CASSRESMAQETQYF
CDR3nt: TGTGCTAGTTCCAGGGAATCCATGGCCCAAGAGACCCAGTACTTC

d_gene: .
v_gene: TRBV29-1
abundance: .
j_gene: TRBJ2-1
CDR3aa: CSVARAGTYSAASYNEQFF
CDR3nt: TGCAGCGTTGCCCGCGCGGGGACTTACTCTGCGGCGAGCTACAATGAGCAGTTCTTC

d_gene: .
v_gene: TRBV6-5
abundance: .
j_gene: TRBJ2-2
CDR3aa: CASRAGTSGTGELFF
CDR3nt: TGTGCCAGCAGGGCCGGGACATCAGGCACCGGGGAGCTGTTTTTT

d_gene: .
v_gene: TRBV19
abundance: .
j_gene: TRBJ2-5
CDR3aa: CASSTLLQETQYF
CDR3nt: TGTGCCAGTAGTACCCTTCTCCAAGAGACCCAGTACTTC

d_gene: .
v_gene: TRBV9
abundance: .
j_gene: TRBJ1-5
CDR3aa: CASSRQANQPQHF
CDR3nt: TGTGCCAGCAGTCGACAGGCTAATCAGCCCCAGCATTTT

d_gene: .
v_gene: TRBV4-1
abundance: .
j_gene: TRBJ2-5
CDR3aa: CASSWTTSGETQYF
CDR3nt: TGCGCCAGCAGCTGGACTACCTCTGGGGAGACCCAGTACTTC

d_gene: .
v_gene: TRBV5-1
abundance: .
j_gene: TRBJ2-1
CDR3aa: CASSFSLWSSYNEQFF
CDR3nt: TGCGCCAGCAGCTTTTCCCTCTGGAGCTCCTACAATGAGCAGTTCTTC

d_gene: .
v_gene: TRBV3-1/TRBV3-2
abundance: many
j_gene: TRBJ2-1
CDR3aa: CASSLSGSRVNEQFF
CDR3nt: TGTGCCAGCAGCCTTAGCGGATCCCGGGTCAATGAGCAGTTCTTC

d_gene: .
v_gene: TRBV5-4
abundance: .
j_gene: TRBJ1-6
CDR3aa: CASSSGGLNSPLHF
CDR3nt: TGTGCCAGCAGCTCGGGGGGCCTTAATTCACCCCTCCACTTT

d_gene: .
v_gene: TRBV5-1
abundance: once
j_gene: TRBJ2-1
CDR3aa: CASSMEVPARGEQFF
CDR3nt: TGCGCCAGCAGTATGGAGGTCCCAGCTAGAGGTGAGCAGTTCTTC

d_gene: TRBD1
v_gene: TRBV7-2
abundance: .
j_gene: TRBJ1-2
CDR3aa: CASSLGQLYGYTF
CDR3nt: TGTGCCAGCAGTTTGGGACAGCTATATGGCTACACCTTC

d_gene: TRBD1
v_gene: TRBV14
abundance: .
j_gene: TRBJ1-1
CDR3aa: CASSQEGQGGRIYAKAFF
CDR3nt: TGTGCCAGCAGCCAAGAAGGACAGGGAGGGAGAATTTACGCTAAGGCTTTCTTT

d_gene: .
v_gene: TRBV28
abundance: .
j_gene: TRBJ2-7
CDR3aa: CASSLYGSSYEQYF
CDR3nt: TGTGCCAGCAGTTTATACGGTAGCTCCTACGAGCAGTACTTC

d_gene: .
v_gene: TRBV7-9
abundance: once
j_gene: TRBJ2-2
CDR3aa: CASSSIRIGANTGELFF
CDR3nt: TGTGCCAGCAGTTCTATTCGGATAGGGGCGAACACCGGGGAGCTGTTTTTT

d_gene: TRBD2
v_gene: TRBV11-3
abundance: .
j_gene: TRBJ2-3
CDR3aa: CASSPLGLDTDTQYF
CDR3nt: TGTGCCAGCAGCCCACTCGGACTAGATACAGATACGCAGTATTTT

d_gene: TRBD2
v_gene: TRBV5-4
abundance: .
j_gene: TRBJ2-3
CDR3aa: CASSSTTSGRSTDTQYF
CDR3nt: TGTGCCAGCAGCTCTACGACTAGCGGGAGGAGCACAGATACGCAGTATTTT

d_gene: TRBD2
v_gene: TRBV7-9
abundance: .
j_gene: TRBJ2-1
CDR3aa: CASSPSRTSGTYNEQFF
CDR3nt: TGTGCCAGCAGCCCCTCCAGAACTAGCGGAACCTACAATGAGCAGTTCTTC

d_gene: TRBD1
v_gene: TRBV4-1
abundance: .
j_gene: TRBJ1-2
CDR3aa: CASSPQPGQGRVGYTF
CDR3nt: TGCGCCAGCAGCCCTCAACCCGGACAGGGAAGAGTTGGCTACACCTTC

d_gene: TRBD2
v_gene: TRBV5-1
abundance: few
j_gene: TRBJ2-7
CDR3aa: CASSVGTTIPYEQYF
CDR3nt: TGCGCCAGCAGCGTAGGGACTACGATTCCCTACGAGCAGTACTTC

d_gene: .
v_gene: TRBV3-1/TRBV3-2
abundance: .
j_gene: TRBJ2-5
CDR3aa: CASSQDLRAAQETQYF
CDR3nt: TGTGCCAGCAGCCAAGATCTGAGGGCAGCTCAAGAGACCCAGTACTTC

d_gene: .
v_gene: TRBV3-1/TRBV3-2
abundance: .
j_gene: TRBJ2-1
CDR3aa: CASSQPGKSSNEQFF
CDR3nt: TGTGCCAGCAGCCAACCGGGGAAAAGTAGCAATGAGCAGTTCTTC

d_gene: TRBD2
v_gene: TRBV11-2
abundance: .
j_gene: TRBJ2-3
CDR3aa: CASSLASGARTDTQYF
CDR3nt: TGTGCCAGCAGCTTGGCTAGCGGGGCCCGCACAGATACGCAGTATTTT

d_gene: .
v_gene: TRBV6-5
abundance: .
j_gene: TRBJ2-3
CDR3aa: CASSYSLAKDTQYF
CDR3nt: TGTGCCAGCAGTTACTCGCTAGCGAAGGATACGCAGTATTTT

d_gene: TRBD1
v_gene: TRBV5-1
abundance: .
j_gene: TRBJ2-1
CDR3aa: CASSWGSGTGIEQFF
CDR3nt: TGCGCCAGCAGCTGGGGCTCCGGGACAGGGATTGAGCAGTTCTTC

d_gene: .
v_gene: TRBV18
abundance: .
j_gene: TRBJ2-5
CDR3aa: CASSPFAEGETQYF
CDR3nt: TGTGCCAGCTCACCGTTTGCGGAGGGGGAGACCCAGTACTTC

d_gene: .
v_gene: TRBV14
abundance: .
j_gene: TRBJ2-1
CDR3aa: CASSQELDGSQFF
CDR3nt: TGTGCCAGCAGCCAAGAGCTAGACGGGTCGCAGTTCTTC

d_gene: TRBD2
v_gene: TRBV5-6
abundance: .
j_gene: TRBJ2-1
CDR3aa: CASSSPGLAGRLNEQFF
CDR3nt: TGTGCCAGCAGCTCGCCGGGACTAGCGGGACGGTTGAATGAGCAGTTCTTC

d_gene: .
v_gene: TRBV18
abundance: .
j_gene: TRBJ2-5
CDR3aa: CASSPPGPRGTQYF
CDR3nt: TGTGCCAGCTCACCACCGGGTCCAAGAGGGACCCAGTACTTC

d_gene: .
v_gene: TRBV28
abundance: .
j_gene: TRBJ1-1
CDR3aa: CASSFPRGGLNTEAFF
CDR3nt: TGTGCCAGCAGTTTTCCCCGAGGGGGTTTGAACACTGAAGCTTTCTTT

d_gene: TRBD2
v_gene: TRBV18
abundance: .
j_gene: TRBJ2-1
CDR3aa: CASSPPSLAGGNEQFF
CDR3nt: TGTGCCAGCTCACCACCATCACTAGCGGGAGGCAATGAGCAGTTCTTC

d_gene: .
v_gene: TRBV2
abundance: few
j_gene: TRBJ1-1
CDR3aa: CASNQNTEAFF
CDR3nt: TGTGCCAGCAATCAAAACACTGAAGCTTTCTTT

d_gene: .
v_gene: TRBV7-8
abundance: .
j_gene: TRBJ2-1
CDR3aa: CASRGMRGSNEQFF
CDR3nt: TGTGCCAGCAGAGGGATGAGGGGGAGCAATGAGCAGTTCTTC

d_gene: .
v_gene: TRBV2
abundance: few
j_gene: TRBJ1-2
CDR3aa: CASRGTREANYGYTF
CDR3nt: TGTGCCAGCAGGGGAACACGGGAGGCTAACTATGGCTACACCTTC

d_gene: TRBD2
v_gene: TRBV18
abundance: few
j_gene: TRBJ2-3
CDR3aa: CASSPIGTSGLGDTQYF
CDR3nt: TGTGCCAGCTCACCAATTGGGACTAGCGGGCTCGGAGATACGCAGTATTTT

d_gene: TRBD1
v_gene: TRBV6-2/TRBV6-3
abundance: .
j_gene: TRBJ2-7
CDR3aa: CASSSGDRGYEQYF
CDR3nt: TGTGCCAGCAGTTCGGGGGACAGGGGCTACGAGCAGTACTTC

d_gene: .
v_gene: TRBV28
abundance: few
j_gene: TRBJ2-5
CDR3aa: CASSSTGSETQYF
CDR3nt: TGTGCCAGCAGTTCGACAGGTTCGGAGACCCAGTACTTC

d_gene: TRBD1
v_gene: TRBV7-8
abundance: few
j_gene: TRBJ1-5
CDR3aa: CASSLIGQGGQPQHF
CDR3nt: TGTGCCAGCAGCTTAATTGGACAGGGGGGTCAGCCCCAGCATTTT

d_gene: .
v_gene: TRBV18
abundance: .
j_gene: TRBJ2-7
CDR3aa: CASSNTVPSYEQYF
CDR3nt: TGTGCCAGCTCAAACACAGTACCGAGTTACGAGCAGTACTTC

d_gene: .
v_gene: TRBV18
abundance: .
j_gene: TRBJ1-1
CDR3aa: CASSPLQGRETEAFF
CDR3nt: TGTGCCAGCTCACCGCTACAGGGAAGGGAAACTGAAGCTTTCTTT

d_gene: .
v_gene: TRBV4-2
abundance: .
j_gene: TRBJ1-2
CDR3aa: CASSQTGGKNYGYTF
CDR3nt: TGTGCCAGCAGCCAAACAGGCGGGAAAAACTATGGCTACACCTTC

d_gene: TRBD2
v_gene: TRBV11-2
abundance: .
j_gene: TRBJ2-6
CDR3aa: CASSFPTSGSGANVLTF
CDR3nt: TGTGCCAGCAGCTTTCCGACTAGCGGCTCTGGGGCCAACGTCCTGACTTTC

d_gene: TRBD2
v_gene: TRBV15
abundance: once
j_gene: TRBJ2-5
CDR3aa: CATSRSLERGGETQYF
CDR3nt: TGTGCCACCAGCAGATCTCTAGAGCGGGGTGGGGAGACCCAGTACTTC

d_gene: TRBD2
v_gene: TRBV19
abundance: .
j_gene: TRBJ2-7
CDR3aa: CASSINLGGRASEQYF
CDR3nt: TGTGCCAGTAGTATAAACTTGGGCGGGAGGGCATCCGAGCAGTACTTC

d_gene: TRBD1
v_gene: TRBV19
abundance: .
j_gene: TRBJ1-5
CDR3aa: CASKRGGAGNQPQHF
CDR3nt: TGTGCCAGTAAAAGAGGGGGCGCGGGCAATCAGCCCCAGCATTTT

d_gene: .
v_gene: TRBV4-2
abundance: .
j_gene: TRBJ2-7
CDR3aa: CASSQGGGLSEYEQYF
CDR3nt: TGTGCCAGCAGCCAAGGGGGGGGGCTCTCAGAGTACGAGCAGTACTTC

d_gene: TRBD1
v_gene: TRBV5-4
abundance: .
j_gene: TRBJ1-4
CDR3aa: CASSYELPDRGEKLFF
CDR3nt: TGTGCCAGCAGCTACGAACTCCCGGACAGGGGTGAAAAACTGTTTTTT

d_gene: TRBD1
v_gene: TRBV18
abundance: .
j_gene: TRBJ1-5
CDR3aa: CASSPPGGRSPPQHF
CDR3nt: TGTGCCAGCTCACCACCAGGGGGCAGGAGCCCACCCCAGCATTTT

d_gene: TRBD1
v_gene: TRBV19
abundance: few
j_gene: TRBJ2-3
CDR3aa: CASSLTGALTDTQYF
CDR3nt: TGTGCCAGTAGTCTAACAGGGGCCCTCACAGATACGCAGTATTTT